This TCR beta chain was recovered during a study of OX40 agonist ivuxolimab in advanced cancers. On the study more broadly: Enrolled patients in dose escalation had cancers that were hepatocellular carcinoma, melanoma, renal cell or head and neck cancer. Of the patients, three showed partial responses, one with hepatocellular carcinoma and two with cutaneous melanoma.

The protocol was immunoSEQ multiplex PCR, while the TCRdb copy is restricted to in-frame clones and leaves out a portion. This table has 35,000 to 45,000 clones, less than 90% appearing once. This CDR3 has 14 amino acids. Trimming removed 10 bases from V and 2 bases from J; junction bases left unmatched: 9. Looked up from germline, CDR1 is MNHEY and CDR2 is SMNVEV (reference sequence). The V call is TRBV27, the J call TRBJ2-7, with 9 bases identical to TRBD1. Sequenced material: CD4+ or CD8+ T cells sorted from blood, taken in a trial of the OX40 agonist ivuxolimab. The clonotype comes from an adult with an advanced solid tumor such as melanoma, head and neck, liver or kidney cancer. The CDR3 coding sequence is TGTGCCACCAAAACGGGACAGGGTCCCTACGAGCAGTACTTC. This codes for CATKTGQGPYEQYF.